Listed below are T cell receptor beta chains from one sample, sequenced in a study of blood T cell repertoires in COVID-19. Measured with immunoSEQ multiplex PCR; TCRdb has only the in-frame clones, and not every one. The sample contains fewer than 350,000 clones, roughly 79% of which appear only once. The sequenced sample was peripheral blood. Receptors were obtained from a woman aged 60-70 years with active or convalescent COVID-19. The CDR3 runs from the conserved cysteine through the conserved F or W. The order of the fields is V gene, J gene, clone size, D gene, CDR3 DNA, CDR3 protein. The D gene is left open where the match is weak. The size entry is marked missing in some rows and otherwise reads once, few, many or a size class.

>TRBV19|TRBJ1-3|NA|NA
TGTGCCAGTAGTATAGCCGTAGCAACCAGAGGAAACACCATATATTTT
CASSIAVATRGNTIYF
>TRBV12-5|TRBJ1-2|NA|NA
TGTGCTAGTGGTTTGGACCTGAATCGGGGGGGCTATGGCTACACCTTC
CASGLDLNRGGYGYTF
>TRBV6-1|TRBJ1-3|NA|NA
TGTGCCAGCAGTGAAGGAGGAGCTTACTACTCTGGAAACACCATATATTTT
CASSEGGAYYSGNTIYF
>TRBV16|TRBJ2-1|few|NA
TGTGCCAGCAGCCAATCTGTCCAGGGTTACGAGCAGTTCTTC
CASSQSVQGYEQFF
>TRBV6-4|TRBJ1-2|few|TRBD1
TGTGCCAGCAGTGATGGGACAGGAAACTATGGCTACACCTTC
CASSDGTGNYGYTF
>TRBV28|TRBJ1-3|few|NA
TGTGCCAGCCGAGACTCGACCGTCTCTGGAAACACCATATATTTT
CASRDSTVSGNTIYF
>TRBV5-4|TRBJ1-2|NA|TRBD1
TGTGCCAGCAGCCGCGACAGGGAGAATGGCTACACCTTC
CASSRDRENGYTF
>TRBV5-1|TRBJ2-1|NA|NA
TGCGCCAGCAGCTTGGCCGGGGTAAGCTCCTACAATGAGCAGTTCTTC
CASSLAGVSSYNEQFF
>TRBV4-1|TRBJ1-2|NA|NA
TGCGCCAGCAGCCTCGACCGCCGGGTCCAAACGCTCTATGGCTACACCTTC
CASSLDRRVQTLYGYTF
>TRBV11-2|TRBJ2-2|once|NA
TGTGCCAGCAGCTTAGAAAGGGCAGGGACCGGGGAGCTGTTTTTT
CASSLERAGTGELFF
>TRBV6-2/TRBV6-3|TRBJ2-3|NA|NA
TGTGCCAGCAGTTACGGGAGGGGGAATGCAGATACGCAGTATTTT
CASSYGRGNADTQYF
>TRBV19|TRBJ1-2|few|NA
TGTGCCAGTAGCGACCCGGGTCGCCCAACCTTCAACTATGGCTACACCTTC
CASSDPGRPTFNYGYTF
>TRBV29-1|TRBJ2-1|NA|TRBD2
TGCAGCGTCTCTGGACTAGCCTACAATGAGCAGTTCTTC
CSVSGLAYNEQFF
>TRBV9|TRBJ2-1|NA|TRBD2
TGTGCCAGCAGCGTAGAGGGTAGCGGGGGGCCCAACAATGAGCAGTTCTTC
CASSVEGSGGPNNEQFF
>TRBV28|TRBJ2-7|NA|NA
TGTGCCAGCAGTTTACCCCCCCGGGGTATGGGCGAGCAGTACTTC
CASSLPPRGMGEQYF
>TRBV5-1|TRBJ2-5|NA|TRBD1
TGCGCCAGCAACGGACAGGGACAAGAGACCCAGTACTTC
CASNGQGQETQYF
>TRBV7-2|TRBJ1-2|NA|TRBD1
TGTGCCAGCAGCTTTCGGGGACAGGGAGGCGGCTACACCTTC
CASSFRGQGGGYTF
>TRBV15|TRBJ1-5|NA|TRBD1
TGTGCCACCAGCAGAGAAGGACAGGGAAGTCAGCCCCAGCATTTT
CATSREGQGSQPQHF
>TRBV5-5|TRBJ2-3|NA|TRBD2
TGTGCCAGCAGCACACAACCGGGACTAGCGGGCCAGAACACAGATACGCAGTATTTT
CASSTQPGLAGQNTDTQYF
>TRBV5-1|TRBJ2-3|once|TRBD2
TGCGCCAGCAGCTTTCTCACTAGCGGGGGTACAGATACGCAGTATTTT
CASSFLTSGGTDTQYF
>TRBV5-1|TRBJ1-6|NA|TRBD1
TGCGCCAGCGGACAGGGCACATTTAATTCACCCCTCCACTTT
CASGQGTFNSPLHF
>TRBV10-3|TRBJ2-1|NA|TRBD1
TGTGCCATCAGTGCACGTCCGGACAGGGATGGTAATGAGCAGTTCTTC
CAISARPDRDGNEQFF
>TRBV7-6|TRBJ1-6|NA|NA
TGTGCCAGCAGCTCCCTTCCGGGATCGGATAATTCACCCCTCCACTTT
CASSSLPGSDNSPLHF
>TRBV4-2|TRBJ2-5|NA|TRBD2
TGTGCCAGCAGCCAAGGGGGTAGCGGGGGCCACCAAGAGACCCAGTACTTC
CASSQGGSGGHQETQYF
>TRBV19|TRBJ2-7|NA|NA
TGTGCCAGTAAATCCAGCGGCTCCTACGAGCAGTACTTC
CASKSSGSYEQYF
>TRBV7-2|TRBJ2-7|few|NA
TGTGCCAGCAGCTTAGACCTAGCCACCTACGAGCAGTACTTC
CASSLDLATYEQYF
>TRBV6-2/TRBV6-3|TRBJ1-1|many|NA
TGTGCCAGCAGTTACGTTGGGCCTGAAGCTTTCTTT
CASSYVGPEAFF
>TRBV5-1|TRBJ2-2|NA|TRBD2
TGCGCCAGCAGCCCCTCTAGCGGGAGGAACACCGGGGAGCTGTTTTTT
CASSPSSGRNTGELFF
>TRBV24-1|TRBJ2-1|NA|NA
TGTGCCACCAGTGGAAAATTGGCAGAATCTAATGAGCAGTTCTTC
CATSGKLAESNEQFF
>TRBV30|TRBJ2-7|NA|TRBD1
TGTGCCTGGAGTGTATATCCAGGGGGTCGGTACGAGCAGTACTTC
CAWSVYPGGRYEQYF
>TRBV15|TRBJ2-1|NA|NA
TGTGCCACCAGCAGGGGGCACGTTGGAGACAATGAGCAGTTCTTC
CATSRGHVGDNEQFF
>TRBV5-4|TRBJ2-5|NA|TRBD2
TGTGCCAGCAGGAATGACGTCGGGGGGGGTGGCGGTTTAGAGACCCAGTACTTC
CASRNDVGGGGGLETQYF
>TRBV7-2|TRBJ2-1|NA|NA
TGTGCCAGCAGCTTGACACAGGTTGGCTCCTACAATGAGCAGTTCTTC
CASSLTQVGSYNEQFF
>TRBV30|TRBJ1-1|NA|TRBD1
TGTGCCTGCCTAGGACAGGGAAGGATTACTGAAGCTTTCTTT
CACLGQGRITEAFF
>TRBV29-1|TRBJ2-2|once|NA
TGCAGCGCATCGAAAGGGGGTGGTACCGGGGAGCTGTTTTTT
CSASKGGGTGELFF
>TRBV19|TRBJ2-7|NA|TRBD1
TGTGCCAGTAGTAGACAGGGAAACTACGAGCAGTACTTC
CASSRQGNYEQYF
>TRBV10-3|TRBJ2-1|NA|TRBD1
TGTGCCATCAGTGGGGACAGGGACTTAACCTTAGGAGGGAATGAGCAGTTCTTC
CAISGDRDLTLGGNEQFF
>TRBV10-3|TRBJ2-5|NA|TRBD2
TGTGCCATCAGCTCTAGCGGGGGGGCCAAAGAGACCCAGTACTTC
CAISSSGGAKETQYF
>TRBV18|TRBJ1-2|once|NA
TGTGCCAGCTCGCAAACCGGGACTTTCAACCCCGTCGAGGGCTACACCTTC
CASSQTGTFNPVEGYTF
>TRBV7-9|TRBJ2-1|NA|TRBD1
TGTGCCAGCAGCTTACAACGTGGACAGGGGGTTTCCAATGAGCAGTTCTTC
CASSLQRGQGVSNEQFF
>TRBV28|TRBJ1-4|NA|NA
TGTGCCAGCAGTCTGGGTGGGGGCACTAATGAAAAACTGTTTTTT
CASSLGGGTNEKLFF
>TRBV28|TRBJ1-3|NA|NA
TGTGCCAGCATTTCTTCAGTCTCTGGAAACACCATATATTTT
CASISSVSGNTIYF
>TRBV5-8|TRBJ2-5|once|NA
TGTGCCAGCAGCTTTCGGAGGGGGCGGGAGACCCAGTACTTC
CASSFRRGRETQYF
>TRBV6-5|TRBJ1-5|NA|TRBD1
TGTGCCAGCAGGCCCCGACAGGGGGGCAATCAGCCCCAGCATTTT
CASRPRQGGNQPQHF